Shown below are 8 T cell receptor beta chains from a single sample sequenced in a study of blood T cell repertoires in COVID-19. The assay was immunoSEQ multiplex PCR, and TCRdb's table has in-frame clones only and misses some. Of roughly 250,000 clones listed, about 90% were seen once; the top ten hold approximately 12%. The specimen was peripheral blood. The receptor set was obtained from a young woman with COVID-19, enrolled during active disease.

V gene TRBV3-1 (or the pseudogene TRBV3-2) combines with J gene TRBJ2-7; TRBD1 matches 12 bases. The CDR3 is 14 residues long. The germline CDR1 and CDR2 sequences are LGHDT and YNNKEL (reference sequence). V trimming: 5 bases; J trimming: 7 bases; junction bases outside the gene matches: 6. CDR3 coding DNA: TGTGCCAGCAGCGGGGGACAGGGGGCAAAAGAGCAGTACTTC. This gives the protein CASSGGQGAKEQYF.

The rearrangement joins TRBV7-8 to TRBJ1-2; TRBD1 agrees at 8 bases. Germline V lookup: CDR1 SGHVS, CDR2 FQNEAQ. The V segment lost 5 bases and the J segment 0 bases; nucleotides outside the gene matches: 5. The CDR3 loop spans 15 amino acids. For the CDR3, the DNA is TGTGCCAGCAGCCGGGACAGGTTAGCTAACTATGGCTACACCTTC. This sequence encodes CASSRDRLANYGYTF.

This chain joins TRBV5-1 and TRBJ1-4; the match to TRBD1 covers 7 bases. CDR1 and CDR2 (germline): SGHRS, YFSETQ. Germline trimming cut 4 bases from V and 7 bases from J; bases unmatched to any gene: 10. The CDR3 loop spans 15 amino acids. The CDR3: CASSLSGQGVEKLFF. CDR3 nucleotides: TGCGCCAGCAGCCTCTCAGGTCAGGGGGTTGAAAAACTGTTTTTT.

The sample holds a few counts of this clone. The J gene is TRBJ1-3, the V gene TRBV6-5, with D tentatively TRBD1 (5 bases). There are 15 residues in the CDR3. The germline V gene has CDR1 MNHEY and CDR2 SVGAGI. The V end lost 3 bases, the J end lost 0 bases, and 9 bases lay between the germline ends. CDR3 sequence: CASSYDRTSGNTIYF. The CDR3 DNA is TGTGCCAGCAGTTATGACAGAACCTCTGGAAACACCATATATTTT.

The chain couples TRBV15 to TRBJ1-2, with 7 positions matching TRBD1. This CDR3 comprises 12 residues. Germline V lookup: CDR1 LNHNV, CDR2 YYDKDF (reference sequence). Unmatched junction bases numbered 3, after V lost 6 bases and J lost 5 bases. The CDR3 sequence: CATSTGVYGYTF. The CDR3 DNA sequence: TGTGCCACCAGTACAGGGGTTTATGGCTACACCTTC. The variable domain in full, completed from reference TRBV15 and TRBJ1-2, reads DAMVIQNPRYQVTQFGKPVTLSCSQTLNHNVMYWYQQKSSQAPKLLFHYYDKDFNNEADTPDNFQSRRPNTSFCFLDIRSPGLGDTAMYLCATSTGVYGYTFGSGTRLTVV.

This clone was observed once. CDR3 sequence reads: CASSEWAGGEVDTQYF. The CDR3 bases are TGTGCCAGCAGTGAATGGGCGGGGGGGGAGGTAGATACGCAGTATTTT. The chain couples TRBV6-1 to TRBJ2-3; TRBD2 matches 9 bases. The V gene end was trimmed by 2 bases and the J gene end by 5 bases; junction bases not matched to a gene: 8. Germline CDR1 and CDR2: MNHNS and SASEGT. CDR3 length equals 16 residues.

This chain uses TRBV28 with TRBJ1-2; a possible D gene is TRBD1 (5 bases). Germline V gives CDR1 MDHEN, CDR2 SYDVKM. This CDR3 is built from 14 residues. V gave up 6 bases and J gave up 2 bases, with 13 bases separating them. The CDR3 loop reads CASRIRTSNYGYTF. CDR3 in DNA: TGTGCCAGCAGAATAAGGACATCAAACTATGGCTACACCTTC.

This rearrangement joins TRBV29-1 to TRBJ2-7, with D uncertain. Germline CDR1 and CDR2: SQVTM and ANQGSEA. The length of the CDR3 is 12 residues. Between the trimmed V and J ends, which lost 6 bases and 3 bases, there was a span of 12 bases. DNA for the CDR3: TGCAGCGTGCTAGGCCCCAACTACGAGCAGTACTTC. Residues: CSVLGPNYEQYF.